The present entry profiles one T cell receptor (beta chain) with its context. The data were taken from a study of blood T cell repertoires in COVID-19. About the research overall: Donors in the United States, Italy and Spain gave samples during acute or convalescent COVID-19. T cells, B-cell-depleted T cells, or PBMCs provided the cDNA or gDNA that served as material.

In the original workflow: Reference gene primer amplification in the assay estimated nucleated cell counts. Clones were sequenced by immunoSEQ multiplex PCR, and TCRdb holds only the in-frame ones, with some missing. V and J calls and clone size are copied from that table; D and trimming were computed from the DNA. Here the sample spans about 120,000 clones, approximately 92% being singletons. Trimming took 5 bases from V and 5 from J; bases not matched to a gene: 6. Germline CDR1 is SGHNT and CDR2 is YYREEE (reference sequence). The CDR3 covers 15 residues. The TCR comes from a man in his 70s with active or convalescent COVID-19. The V call is TRBV5-4, the J call TRBJ2-3; 12 bases are shared with TRBD2. The sample taken for sequencing was peripheral blood. In nucleotides, the CDR3 is TGTGCCAGCAGGAATCCTAGCGGGGGGGTAGATACGCAGTATTTT. Translation: CASRNPSGGVDTQYF.